This T cell receptor (beta chain) comes out of a study of T cell responses to AZD1222 COVID-19 vaccine. Background on the study: Recipients boosted at about 4 weeks or about 12 weeks are pooled.

Overall study findings and caveats: Donors were largely white British and mainly female; clonal diversity was possibly underestimated. The study reported that nearly half of spike-specific TCRs target unmutated variant regions. Increased Spike-specific TCR breadth and depth were observed after two AZD1222 doses.

Libraries were prepared by immunoSEQ multiplex PCR; TCRdb keeps only in-frame clonotypes and omits some of them. The table lists around 99,000 clones, about 90% of them singletons, with 4.5% to 5.5% in the top ten. On this clone itself: The antigen is unknown.

Sequenced here: peripheral blood, sampled on day 0 of AZD1222 vaccination. This receptor was taken from an adult in good health.

For the CDR3, the DNA is TGTGCCAGCAGCGACGGTGACACTGAAGCTTTCTTT. Its protein is CASSDGDTEAFF. This sequence joins TRBV5-6 and TRBJ1-1; D remains unclear. This CDR3 has 12 residues. The V gene's germline CDR1 is SGHDT and CDR2 YYEEEE. Trimming removed 4 bases from V and 3 bases from J, with 7 bases in between.